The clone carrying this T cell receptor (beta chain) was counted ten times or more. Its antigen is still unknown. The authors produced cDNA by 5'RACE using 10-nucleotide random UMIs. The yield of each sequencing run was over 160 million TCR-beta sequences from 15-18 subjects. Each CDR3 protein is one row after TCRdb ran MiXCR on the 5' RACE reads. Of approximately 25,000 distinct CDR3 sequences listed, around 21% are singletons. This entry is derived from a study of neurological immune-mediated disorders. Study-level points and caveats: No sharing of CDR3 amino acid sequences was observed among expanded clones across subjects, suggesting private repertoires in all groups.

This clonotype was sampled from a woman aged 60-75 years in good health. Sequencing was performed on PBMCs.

The CDR3 reads CASSFASVLQYF. CDR3 coding DNA: TGTGCCAGCAGCTTTGCGTCCGTCCTTCAGTACTTC. V gene TRBV5-5 combines with J gene TRBJ2-4; no clear D. The V and J ends lost 2 bases and 11 bases respectively, with 11 bases between them. The CDR3 extends over 12 amino acids. CDR1 is SGHKS, CDR2 YYEKEE, per germline (reference sequence). Based on the CDR3 plus reference TRBV5-5 and TRBJ2-4, the full variable domain is DAGVTQSPTHLIKTRGQQVTLRCSPISGHKSVSWYQQVLGQGPQFIFQYYEKEERGRGNFPDRFSARQFPNYSSELNVNALLLGDSALYLCASSFASVLQYFGAGTRLSVL.